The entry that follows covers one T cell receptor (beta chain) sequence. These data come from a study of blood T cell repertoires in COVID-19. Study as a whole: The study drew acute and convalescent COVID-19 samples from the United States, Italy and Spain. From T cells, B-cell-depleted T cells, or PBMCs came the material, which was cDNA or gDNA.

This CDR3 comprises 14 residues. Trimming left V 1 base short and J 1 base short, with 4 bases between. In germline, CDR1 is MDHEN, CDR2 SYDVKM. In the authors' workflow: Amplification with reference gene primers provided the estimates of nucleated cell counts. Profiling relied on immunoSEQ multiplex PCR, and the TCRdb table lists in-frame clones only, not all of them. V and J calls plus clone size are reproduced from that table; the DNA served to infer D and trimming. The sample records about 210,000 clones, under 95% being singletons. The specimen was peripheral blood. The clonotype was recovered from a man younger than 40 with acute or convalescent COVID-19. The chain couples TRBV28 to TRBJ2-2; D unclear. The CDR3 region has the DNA TGTGCCAGCAGTTTATTGAGGAACACCGGGGAGCTGTTTTTT. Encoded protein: CASSLLRNTGELFF.